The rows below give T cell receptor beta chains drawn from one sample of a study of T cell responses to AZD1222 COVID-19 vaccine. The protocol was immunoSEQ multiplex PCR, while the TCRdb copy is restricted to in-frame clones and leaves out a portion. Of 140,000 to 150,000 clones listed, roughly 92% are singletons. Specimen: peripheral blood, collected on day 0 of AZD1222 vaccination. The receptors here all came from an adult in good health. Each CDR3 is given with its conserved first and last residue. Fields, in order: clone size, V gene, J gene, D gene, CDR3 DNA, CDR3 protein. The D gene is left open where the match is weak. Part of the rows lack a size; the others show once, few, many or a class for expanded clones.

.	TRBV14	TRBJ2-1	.	TGTGCCAGCAGCCATCCCCGGCGGCGGACTGAGCAGTTCTTC	CASSHPRRRTEQFF
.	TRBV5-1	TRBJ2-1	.	TGCGCCAGCAGCGCCCAGGCGATGCCTAACAATGAGCAGTTCTTC	CASSAQAMPNNEQFF
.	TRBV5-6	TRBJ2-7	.	TGTGCCAGCAGCTTCGGGCTACCTGGGAGTTACGAGCAGTACTTC	CASSFGLPGSYEQYF
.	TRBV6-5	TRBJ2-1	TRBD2	TGTGCCAGCAGTTACTCAAGCGGGAGCTACAATGAGCAGTTCTTC	CASSYSSGSYNEQFF
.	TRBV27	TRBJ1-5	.	TGTGCCAGCAGTCCCTTGGGATCATATCAGCCCCAGCATTTT	CASSPLGSYQPQHF
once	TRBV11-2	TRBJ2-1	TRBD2	TGTGCCAGCAGCTTAGTGGTAGCGGGGGAGCAGTTCTTC	CASSLVVAGEQFF
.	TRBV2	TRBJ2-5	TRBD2	TGTGCCAGCAGTGACCCGCTTGTTAGCGGGGGTGGGGAGACCCAGTACTTC	CASSDPLVSGGGETQYF
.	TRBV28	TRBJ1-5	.	TGTGCCAGCAGTTTGACTTTTCAGCCCCAGCATTTT	CASSLTFQPQHF
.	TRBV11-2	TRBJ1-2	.	TGTGCCAGCAGCTTAGTACAAGGAGCTAACTATGGCTACACCTTC	CASSLVQGANYGYTF
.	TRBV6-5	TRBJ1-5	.	TGTGCCAGCAGGGGGGGTAATAAAGTGGATCAGCCCCAGCATTTT	CASRGGNKVDQPQHF
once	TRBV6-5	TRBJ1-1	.	TGTGCCAGCAGTTACTCACCGGGGTCGCACACTGAAGCTTTCTTT	CASSYSPGSHTEAFF
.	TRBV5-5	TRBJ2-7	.	TGTGCCAGCAGCGTCGGTTGGGGGTCCACCCGGAACGAGCAGTACTTC	CASSVGWGSTRNEQYF
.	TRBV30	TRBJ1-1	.	TGTGCCCCCCAGCCCATAGGTGAAGCTTTCTTT	CAPQPIGEAFF
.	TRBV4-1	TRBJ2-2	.	TGCGCCAGCAGCCAAGATATGGGGCGTGGCGGGGAGCTGTTTTTT	CASSQDMGRGGELFF
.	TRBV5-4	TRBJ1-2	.	TGTGCCAGCAGCAGAACGAACAGGGCTAACTATGGCTACACCTTC	CASSRTNRANYGYTF
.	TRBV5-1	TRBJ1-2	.	TGCGCCAGCAGCGTGACAGTATCTAGCTATGGCTACACCTTC	CASSVTVSSYGYTF
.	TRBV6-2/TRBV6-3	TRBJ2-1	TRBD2	TGTGCCAGCAGTATACTAGCGGGAGAAGGCAATGAGCAGTTCTTC	CASSILAGEGNEQFF
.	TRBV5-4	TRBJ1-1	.	TGTGCCAGCAGCTCAGGAAGTCAGGGGCGATGGAACACTGAAGCTTTCTTT	CASSSGSQGRWNTEAFF
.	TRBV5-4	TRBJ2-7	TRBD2	TGTGCCAGCAGCTCCCTTAGCGGGAGGGCCAGCGAGCAGTACTTC	CASSSLSGRASEQYF
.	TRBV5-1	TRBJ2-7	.	TGCGCCAGCAGCTTGGAGGGACTCAGCTACGAGCAGTACTTC	CASSLEGLSYEQYF
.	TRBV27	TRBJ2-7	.	TGTGCCAGCAGTTTAAGAGCCCAGGAGATTTACGAGCAGTACTTC	CASSLRAQEIYEQYF
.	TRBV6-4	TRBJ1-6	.	TGTGCCAGCAGTGTCGACAGTAATAATTCACCCCTCCACTTT	CASSVDSNNSPLHF
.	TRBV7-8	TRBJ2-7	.	TGTGCCAGCAGCCCGAGGGGGTCGGCCACCTACGAGCAGTACTTC	CASSPRGSATYEQYF
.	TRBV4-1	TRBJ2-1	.	TGCGCCAGCAGCCAAGGGGACAGGCCTTTGGGGGGGGACTACAATGAGCAGTTCTTC	CASSQGDRPLGGDYNEQFF
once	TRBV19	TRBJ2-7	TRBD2	TGTGCCACCCCCCCGGGACTAGCAGGCGAGCAGTACTTC	CATPPGLAGEQYF
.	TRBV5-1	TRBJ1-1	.	TGCGCCAGCGGCGACTCGGACAGGAACACTGAAGCTTTCTTT	CASGDSDRNTEAFF
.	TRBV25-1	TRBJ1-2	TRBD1	TGTGCCAGCAGTGTAACCGGGACAGGGGGTAACTATGGCTACACCTTC	CASSVTGTGGNYGYTF
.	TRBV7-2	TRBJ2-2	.	TGTGCCAGCAGCTCGCCGGGCCACCACCGGGAGCTGTTTTTT	CASSSPGHHRELFF
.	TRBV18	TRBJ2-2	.	TGTGCCAGCTCGGAAGGGGGCACCGGGGAGCTGTTTTTT	CASSEGGTGELFF
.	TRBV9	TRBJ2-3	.	TGTGCCAGCAGCGTAGAAAGCGGACGCACAGATACGCAGTATTTT	CASSVESGRTDTQYF
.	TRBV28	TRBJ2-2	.	TGTGCCAGCAGTTTCGGACTGGAGAACACCGGGGAGCTGTTTTTT	CASSFGLENTGELFF
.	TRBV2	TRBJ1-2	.	TGTGCCAGCAGTGGGCCCAGCAAACCAGGCTGGCAGGACTATGGCTACACCTTC	CASSGPSKPGWQDYGYTF
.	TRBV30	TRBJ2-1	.	TGTGCCTGGAATTCTATACGTGGGGGCCGGAATGAGCAGTTCTTC	CAWNSIRGGRNEQFF
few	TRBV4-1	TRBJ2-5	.	TGCGCCAGCAGCTTTTACGGGACGCCTATGGAAGAGACCCAGTACTTC	CASSFYGTPMEETQYF
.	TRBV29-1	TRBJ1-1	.	TGCAGCGTTGGCAGGCAGGGGAAGACTGAAGCTTTCTTT	CSVGRQGKTEAFF
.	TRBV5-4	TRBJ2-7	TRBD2	TGTGCCAGCAAAAACGGGACTAGCGTGTACGAGCAGTACTTC	CASKNGTSVYEQYF
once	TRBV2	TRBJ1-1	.	TGTGCCAGCGCCCTTGACCCGTCGAACACTGAAGCTTTCTTT	CASALDPSNTEAFF
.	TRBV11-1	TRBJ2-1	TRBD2	TGTGCCAGCACCAGCGGGAGGGGTGAAAATGAGCAGTTCTTC	CASTSGRGENEQFF
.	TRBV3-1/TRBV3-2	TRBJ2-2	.	TGTGCCAGCAGCGCCGTGGTCCCCGGGGAGCTGTTTTTT	CASSAVVPGELFF
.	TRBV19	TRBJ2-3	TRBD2	TGTGCCAGTAGTATCCCTGGACTAGCGGGAGGGGATACGCAGTATTTT	CASSIPGLAGGDTQYF
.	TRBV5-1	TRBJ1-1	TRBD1	TGCGCCAGCAGCTCGACAGGGGGCCTGAACACTGAAGCTTTCTTT	CASSSTGGLNTEAFF
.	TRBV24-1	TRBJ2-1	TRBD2	TGTGCCACCAGTGATTTGCAGGCTAGCGGATACAATGAGCAGTTCTTC	CATSDLQASGYNEQFF
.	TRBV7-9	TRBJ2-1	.	TGTGCCAGCAGCATGCCCGGACACCAAGGGGGCTACAATGAGCAGTTCTTC	CASSMPGHQGGYNEQFF
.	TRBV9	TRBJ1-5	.	TGTGCCAGCAGCGTAGCTCAGAATCAGCCCCAGCATTTT	CASSVAQNQPQHF
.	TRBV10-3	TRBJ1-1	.	TGTGCCATCAGTGAAAGGGGTGACATGAACACTGAAGCTTTCTTT	CAISERGDMNTEAFF
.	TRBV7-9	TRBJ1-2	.	TGTGCCAGCAGCTTAATGGGCCTACTAACGGAGGGCTACACCTTC	CASSLMGLLTEGYTF
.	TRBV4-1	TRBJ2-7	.	TGCGCCAGCAGCCAAGATGGGGGGGCAAGGAACGAGCAGTACTTC	CASSQDGGARNEQYF
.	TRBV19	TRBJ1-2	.	TGTGCCAGTAGTATTGGCGCCGACTATGGCTACACCTTC	CASSIGADYGYTF
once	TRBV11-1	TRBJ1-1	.	TGTGCCAGCAGCTATCGGACAGAGATTGAAGCTTTCTTT	CASSYRTEIEAFF
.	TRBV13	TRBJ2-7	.	TGTGCCAGCAGCCAAAACGGGGGGCGCGGGGACGAGCAGTACTTC	CASSQNGGRGDEQYF
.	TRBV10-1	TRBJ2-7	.	TGCGCCAGCAGTGAGTCGTCCAGTTTGCGAGAGCAGTACTTC	CASSESSSLREQYF
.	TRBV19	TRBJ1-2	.	TGTGCCAGTAGGACGGACGGGATCTATGGCTACACCTTC	CASRTDGIYGYTF
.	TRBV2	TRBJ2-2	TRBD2	TGTGCCAGCAGCCCGGGACTAGCGGGAGGCACCGGGGAGCTGTTTTTT	CASSPGLAGGTGELFF
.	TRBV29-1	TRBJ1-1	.	TGCAGCGTCCGGGGTCCCAGGGTGGGTAGCGCTGAAGCTTTCTTT	CSVRGPRVGSAEAFF
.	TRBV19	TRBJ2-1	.	TGTGCCAGTAGTCCCTTCCCCCAGCGGCGCTCCTACAATGAGCAGTTCTTC	CASSPFPQRRSYNEQFF
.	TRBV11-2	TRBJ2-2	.	TGTGCCAGCAGCTTAATGGGCGCCAACACCGGGGAGCTGTTTTTT	CASSLMGANTGELFF